This T cell receptor beta chain was captured by sequencing in a study of blood T cell repertoires in COVID-19. Background on the study: Sites in the United States, Italy and Spain provided acute and convalescent COVID-19 samples. PBMCs, B-cell-depleted T cells, or T cells provided the cDNA or gDNA that made up the material.

In the original processing: Reference gene primer amplification gave nucleated cell count estimates. The data were produced by immunoSEQ multiplex PCR, yet TCRdb's version contains in-frame clones alone and is incomplete. V, J and clone size derive from that table, while D and trimming were established from the DNA sequence. The table shows 58,000 or so clones, with 74% occurring only once. This receptor was identified in a woman older than 75 with acute or convalescent COVID-19. Sequenced: peripheral blood.

This CDR3 reads CASSLDGQGIEQFF. The CDR3 region has the DNA TGCGCCAGCAGCTTGGACGGTCAGGGGATTGAGCAGTTCTTC. The rearrangement links TRBV5-1 to TRBJ2-1; weak D call: TRBD1 (6 bases). This CDR3 comprises 14 residues. V was pared by 0 bases and J by 9 bases, with 13 bases between. CDR1 is SGHRS, CDR2 YFSETQ, per germline. The full variable domain, its missing parts supplied by reference TRBV5-1 and TRBJ2-1, is KAGVTQTPRYLIKTRGQQVTLSCSPISGHRSVSWYQQTPGQGLQFLFEYFSETQRNKGNFPGRFSGRQFSNSRSEMNVSTLELGDSALYLCASSLDGQGIEQFFGPGTRLTVL.